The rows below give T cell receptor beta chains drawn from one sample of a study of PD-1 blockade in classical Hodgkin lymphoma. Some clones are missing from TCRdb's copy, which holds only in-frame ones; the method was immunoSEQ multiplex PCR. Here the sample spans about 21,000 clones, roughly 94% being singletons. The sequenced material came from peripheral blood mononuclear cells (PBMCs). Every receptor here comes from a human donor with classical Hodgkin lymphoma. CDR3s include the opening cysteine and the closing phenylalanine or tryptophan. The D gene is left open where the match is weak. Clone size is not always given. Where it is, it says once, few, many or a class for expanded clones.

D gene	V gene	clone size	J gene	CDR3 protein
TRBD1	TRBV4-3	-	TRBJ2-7	CASSQARTGEYEQYF
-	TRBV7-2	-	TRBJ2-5	CASSLAMETQYF
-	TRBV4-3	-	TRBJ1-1	CASSQGARSDTEAFF
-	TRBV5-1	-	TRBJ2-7	CASSPVGYEQYF
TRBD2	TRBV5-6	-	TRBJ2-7	CASSSTSGGARRAYEQYF
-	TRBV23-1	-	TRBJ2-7	CASKVKMQPSYEQYF
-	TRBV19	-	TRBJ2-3	CASSIVGGPTDTQYF
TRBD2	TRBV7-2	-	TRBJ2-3	CASSLGWEGRGDTQYF
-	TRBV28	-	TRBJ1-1	CASSVPGSGRVDEAFF
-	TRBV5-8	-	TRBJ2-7	CASSNVRDFLYEQYF
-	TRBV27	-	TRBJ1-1	CASRPFERNTEAFF
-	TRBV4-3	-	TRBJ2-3	CASSQGSESTDTQYF
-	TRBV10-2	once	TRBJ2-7	CASSEGRGQYF
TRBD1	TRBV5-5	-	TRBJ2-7	CASSFWQGALEQYF
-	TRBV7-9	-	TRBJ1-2	CASSFSTNYGYTF
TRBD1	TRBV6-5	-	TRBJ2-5	CASRTGVETQYF
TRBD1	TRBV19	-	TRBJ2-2	CASRADRVAGELFF
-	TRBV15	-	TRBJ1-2	CATSRAIALPYGYTF
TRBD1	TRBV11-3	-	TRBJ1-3	CASSRTGGPGNTIYF
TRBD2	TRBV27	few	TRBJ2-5	CASSFLPVAGQETQYF
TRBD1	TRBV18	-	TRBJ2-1	CASSGDRGDEQFF
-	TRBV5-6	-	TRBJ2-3	CASRQIGHLTDTQYF
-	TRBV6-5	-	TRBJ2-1	CASSYYLAEVNNEQFF
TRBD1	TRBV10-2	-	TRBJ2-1	CASRGTAYNEQFF
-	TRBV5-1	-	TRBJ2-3	CASSLEADSSDTQYF
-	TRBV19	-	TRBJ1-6	CASSNLSGHYNSPLHF
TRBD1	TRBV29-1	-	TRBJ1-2	CSVLGQGVRGYTF
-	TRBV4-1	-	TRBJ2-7	CASSGGPFVNHPYEQYF
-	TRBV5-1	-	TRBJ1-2	CASSLAAGAYYGYTF
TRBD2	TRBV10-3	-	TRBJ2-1	CAISESRGGVNEQFF
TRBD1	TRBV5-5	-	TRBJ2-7	CASSLGGRQGYEQYF
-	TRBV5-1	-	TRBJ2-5	CASSLSRRGQETQYF
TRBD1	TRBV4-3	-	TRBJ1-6	CASSRSLNRGQNNSPLHF
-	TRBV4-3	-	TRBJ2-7	CASSQDYEAPYEQYF
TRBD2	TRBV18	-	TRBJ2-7	CASSPPRQWGGSYEQYF
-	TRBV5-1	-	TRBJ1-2	CASSLGQGVGGYTF
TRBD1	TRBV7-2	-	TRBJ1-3	CASSFTGGAGNTIYF